The 21 T cell receptor beta chains below come from one sample, sequenced in a study of T cells in Graves' hyperthyroidism and ophthalmopathy. RNA transcripts yielded amplified TCR beta CDR3 regions. A set of HTBI primers served as the primers for a first-round RT-PCR of the TCR CDR3. TCRdb fed the multiplex PCR reads into MiXCR, producing one record per CDR3 protein. Among 130,000 or so distinct CDR3 sequences listed, approximately 20% were seen once. The sequencing input was blood. All receptors come from a woman in her forties or fifties with Graves' hyperthyroidism that later progressed to Graves' ophthalmopathy.

This clonotype was seen ten or more times. The chain uses TRBV29-1 and TRBJ2-3; 7 positions match TRBD2. V trimming: 1 base; J trimming: 5 bases; junction bases outside the gene matches: 9. Germline V CDR1 and CDR2: SQVTM, ANQGSEA. This CDR3 spans 15 amino acids. Here the CDR3 reads CSVEASSGEGDTQYF. Written as DNA, the CDR3 is TGCAGCGTTGAAGCTTCTAGCGGAGAGGGAGATACGCAGTATTTT.

There are many counts of this clonotype. The J gene is TRBJ2-4, the V gene TRBV6-1; 8 bases fit TRBD2. Germline V gene lookup returns CDR1 MNHNS and CDR2 SASEGT. The CDR3 is 17 residues long. V lost 5 bases, J lost 3 bases, and 12 bases stayed unmatched. CDR3 sequence (DNA): TGTGCCAGCAGTCCAAAGGCGGGGGGCATCAGCAAAAACATTCAGTACTTC. It specifies CASSPKAGGISKNIQYF.

J is TRBJ2-6 and V is TRBV19; D is possibly TRBD1 (5 bases). The CDR3 covers 14 residues. The germline V gene encodes CDR1 LNHDA and CDR2 SQIVND (reference sequence). V was clipped by 4 bases and J by 3 bases, with 7 bases between them. The CDR3 reads CASSRGGGANVLTF. CDR3 bases: TGTGCCAGTAGTAGGGGCGGTGGGGCCAACGTCCTGACTTTC.

V is TRBV6-2 or TRBV6-3 and J is TRBJ2-7; D may correspond to TRBD1 or TRBD2 (5 bases each). The V end lost 2 bases, the J end lost 4 bases, and 12 bases lay between the germline ends. Looked up from germline, CDR1 is MNHEY and CDR2 is SVGEGT. This CDR3 comprises 14 residues. CDR3 loop: CASSYVGTEYEQYF. CDR3 DNA: TGTGCCAGCAGTTACGTCGGGACGGAATACGAGCAGTACTTC.

This clonotype was counted ten times or more. The CDR3 bases are TGTGCCAGCGCCGAGACAGGGAAAAACATTCAGTACTTC. Its protein is CASAETGKNIQYF. The rearrangement uses TRBV7-2 and TRBJ2-4; TRBD1 matches 7 bases. The junction had 5 bases not matched to a gene; V was cut back by 8 bases and J by 4 bases. In germline, CDR1 is SGHTA, CDR2 FQGNSA. This CDR3 contains 13 residues.

CDR3 sequence: CASSLNPKNIQYF. In DNA form, the CDR3 reads TGTGCCAGCAGTTTAAATCCCAAAAACATTCAGTACTTC. The chain has TRBV28 and TRBJ2-4; D is uncertain. Trimming took off 2 bases at V and 2 bases at J, with 4 bases between the two ends. CDR3 length equals 13 residues. Germline loops: CDR1 MDHEN, CDR2 SYDVKM.

This clonotype was recorded many times. This sequence joins TRBV27 and TRBJ1-1; 7 positions agree with TRBD1. From germline, CDR1 is MNHEY and CDR2 SMNVEV (reference sequence). The trim removed 5 bases at V and 1 base at J, leaving 7 bases unmatched. The CDR3 contains 15 residues. CDR3 sequence: CASSPQGVGNTEAFF. DNA of the CDR3: TGTGCCAGCAGTCCTCAGGGGGTGGGGAACACTGAAGCTTTCTTT.

As concerns this clonotype: A much more abundant neighbour one base away suggests this may be a read error. The chain recombines TRBV3-1 with TRBJ1-1; TRBD1 agrees at 11 bases. V lost 3 bases, J lost 9 bases, and 6 bases stayed unmatched. CDR3 size: 14 residues. The germline CDR1 and CDR2 sequences are LGHDT and YNNKEL (reference sequence). CDR3 in amino acids: CASSQGTGGAKAFF. CDR3 sequence (DNA): TGTGCCAGCAGCCAGGGGACAGGGGGAGCTAAAGCTTTCTTT.

This clonotype was seen repeatedly, ten times or more. This CDR3 reads CASRMGHSYEQYF. The DNA for the CDR3 is TGTGCCAGCCGCATGGGGCACTCCTACGAGCAGTACTTC. The V call is TRBV6-5, the J call TRBJ2-7, with D perhaps matching TRBD1 (5 bases). Germline CDR1 and CDR2: MNHEY and SVGAGI. This CDR3 region has 13 residues. Trimming removed 8 bases from V and 0 bases from J, with 11 bases in between.

The rearrangement joins TRBV7-9 to TRBJ2-1; the match to TRBD2 covers 9 bases. Germline CDR1 SEHNR, CDR2 FQNEAQ (reference sequence). V trimming: 5 bases; J trimming: 3 bases; junction bases outside the gene matches: 8. The CDR3 spans 16 residues. The CDR3 is CASSPRLAEVYNEQFF. Written as DNA, the CDR3 is TGTGCCAGCAGCCCGAGACTAGCGGAGGTCTACAATGAGCAGTTCTTC.

This clonotype is medium-sized. The chain combines TRBV6-5 with TRBJ1-1, with D hard to call. Trimming stripped 0 bases from V and 7 bases from J, with 12 bases between. This CDR3 is built from 14 residues. Germline CDR1 is MNHEY and CDR2 is SVGAGI. The CDR3 loop is CASSYSGPGSEAFF. DNA for the CDR3: TGTGCCAGCAGTTACTCTGGACCTGGCAGTGAAGCTTTCTTT.

Many counts were recorded for this clonotype. The V and J genes are TRBV27 and TRBJ1-1; possible D gene TRBD1, 5 bases. The V end was cut by 7 bases, the J end by 0 bases, with 18 bases between. Germline loops: CDR1 MNHEY, CDR2 SMNVEV (reference sequence). The CDR3 runs 16 residues. The CDR3 is CASKTAYSPMNTEAFF. In DNA, the CDR3 is TGTGCCAGCAAGACAGCCTATTCCCCGATGAACACTGAAGCTTTCTTT.

The chain joins TRBV5-1 to TRBJ2-3; the D gene is possibly TRBD2 (6 bases). CDR1 and CDR2 from the germline V gene are SGHRS and YFSETQ. Trimming took off 3 bases at V and 2 bases at J, with 25 bases between the two ends. This CDR3 is built from 19 residues. The CDR3 bases are TGCGCCAGCAGCTGGGGACTCCCGGCCCCCGGGGAGATCACAGATACGCAGTATTTT. The encoded protein is CASSWGLPAPGEITDTQYF.

This clonotype has ten or more counts. The CDR3 loop reads CAWSAQFAPLHF. CDR3 DNA sequence: TGTGCCTGGAGCGCCCAGTTTGCACCCCTCCACTTT. V is TRBV30 and J is TRBJ1-6; no clear D. V was shortened by 3 bases and J by 11 bases, with 11 bases between the two germline ends. The CDR3 is made up of 12 amino acids. The germline gives CDR1 GTSNPN, CDR2 SVGIG (reference sequence).

The chain carries TRBV19 and TRBJ2-3; D is undetermined. The CDR3 is made up of 13 amino acids. V shed 9 bases and J shed 0 bases, with 10 bases lying between them. CDR1 is LNHDA, CDR2 SQIVND, per germline (reference sequence). CDR3 sequence (DNA): TGTGCCAGCGCCTCCCCGAGCACAGATACGCAGTATTTT. Protein sequence: CASASPSTDTQYF.

Ten or more counts support this clonotype. The J gene is TRBJ1-5, the V gene TRBV2; 7 bases fit TRBD1. The CDR3 has 15 residues. Germline V gene sequence: CDR1 SNHLY, CDR2 FYNNEI. V was pared by 6 bases and J by 6 bases, with 11 bases of the junction left unmatched. The CDR3: CASRRGQERTQPQHF. The CDR3 DNA sequence: TGTGCCAGCAGGAGAGGACAGGAACGGACTCAGCCCCAGCATTTT.

This clonotype was seen at least ten times. This rearrangement joins TRBV6-2 or TRBV6-3 to TRBJ2-7; TRBD2 matches 14 bases. V shed 2 bases, J shed 4 bases, and the junction held 4 bases outside the gene matches. CDR3 length equals 16 residues. The germline V gene has CDR1 MNHEY and CDR2 SVGEGT. CDR3 residues: CASSYGTSGSPYEQYF. In DNA, the CDR3 is TGTGCCAGCAGTTACGGGACTAGCGGGAGCCCATACGAGCAGTACTTC.

This clonotype occurred many times. The chain employs TRBV30 and TRBJ1-5, with no clear D. Germline assignment: CDR1 GTSNPN and CDR2 SVGIG (reference sequence). Trimming removed 1 base from V and 7 bases from J, with 14 bases in between. The CDR3 runs 14 residues. This chain's CDR3 is CAWSATSGRQPQHF. The CDR3 nucleotides are TGTGCCTGGAGTGCGACCTCTGGTAGACAGCCCCAGCATTTT.

The chain is built from TRBV28 and TRBJ2-5; D is perhaps TRBD2 (6 bases). CDR3 length: 15 residues. From germline, CDR1 is MDHEN and CDR2 SYDVKM. Trimming took off 3 bases at V and 4 bases at J, with 15 bases between the two ends. The DNA for the CDR3 is TGTGCCAGCAGTTTGGGTGGAGGGGTGCGAGAGACCCAGTACTTC. Translation gives CASSLGGGVRETQYF.

This clonotype was detected many times. The chain recombines TRBV18 with TRBJ2-3; D is unresolved. Germline-derived CDR1 and CDR2 are KGHSH and LQKENI. The CDR3 is made up of 13 amino acids. V shed 0 bases and J shed 0 bases, with 1 base lying between them. For the CDR3, the DNA is TGTGCCAGCTCACCACCCAGCACAGATACGCAGTATTTT. Amino acids: CASSPPSTDTQYF.

The chain carries TRBV7-9 and TRBJ2-2; a possible D gene is TRBD2 (6 bases). V lost 1 base to trimming and J lost 0 bases, with 12 bases between them. The CDR3 totals 17 residues. Germline CDR1 reads SEHNR; CDR2 reads FQNEAQ (reference sequence). The DNA of the CDR3 is TGTGCCAGCAGCTTAGGGACCGGGACTTCGAACACCGGGGAGCTGTTTTTT. Its protein is CASSLGTGTSNTGELFF. The variable domain in full, with the rest retrieved from reference TRBV7-9 and TRBJ2-2, is DTGVSQNPRHKITKRGQNVTFRCDPISEHNRLYWYRQTLGQGPEFLTYFQNEAQLEKSRLLSDRFSAERPKGSFSTLEIQRTEQGDSAMYLCASSLGTGTSNTGELFFGEGSRLTVL.